This T cell receptor beta chain was sequenced during a study of human T cells and chemical hapten exposure. In the study overall: Application of 0.01% DPC to the upper back was done by patch test, with a reading at 6 days. Overall study findings and caveats: Those TCRs sitting above 1 in 1000 frequency stayed the same with DPC sensitization.

This clonotype was seen more than once but under ten times. The antigen remains unidentified. Time point denoted: patch test 2, 6 weeks after DPC sensitization. Regarding treatment: therapeutic diphenylcyclopropenone sensitization with weekly scalp DPC. Extraction of total RNA was performed on unfractionated whole blood. Trimming stripped 0 bases from V and 0 bases from J, with 12 bases between. The CDR3 sequence is 16 residues long. Germline V lookup: CDR1 MNHNY, CDR2 SVGAGI (reference sequence). Unique molecular identifiers were affixed to discrete cDNA molecules within the library. TCRdb re-called the RACE reads through MiXCR, storing one row per CDR3 protein. The repertoire includes over 100,000 distinct CDR3 sequences, roughly 10% of them detected once, and 3.1% sits in the top ten.

The chain recombines TRBV6-6 with TRBJ2-7; possibly TRBD1 for D (6 bases). The sequencing here drew on whole blood, taken in connection with sensitization to the hapten diphenylcyclopropenone (DPC). The receptor was isolated from a woman between 40 and 55 years old with alopecia areata. Some clones in this sample may be carry-over from other donors' samples. CDR3 DNA: TGTGCCAGCAGTTACTCACGTCGGGACACCTCCTACGAGCAGTACTTC. Its protein is CASSYSRRDTSYEQYF.